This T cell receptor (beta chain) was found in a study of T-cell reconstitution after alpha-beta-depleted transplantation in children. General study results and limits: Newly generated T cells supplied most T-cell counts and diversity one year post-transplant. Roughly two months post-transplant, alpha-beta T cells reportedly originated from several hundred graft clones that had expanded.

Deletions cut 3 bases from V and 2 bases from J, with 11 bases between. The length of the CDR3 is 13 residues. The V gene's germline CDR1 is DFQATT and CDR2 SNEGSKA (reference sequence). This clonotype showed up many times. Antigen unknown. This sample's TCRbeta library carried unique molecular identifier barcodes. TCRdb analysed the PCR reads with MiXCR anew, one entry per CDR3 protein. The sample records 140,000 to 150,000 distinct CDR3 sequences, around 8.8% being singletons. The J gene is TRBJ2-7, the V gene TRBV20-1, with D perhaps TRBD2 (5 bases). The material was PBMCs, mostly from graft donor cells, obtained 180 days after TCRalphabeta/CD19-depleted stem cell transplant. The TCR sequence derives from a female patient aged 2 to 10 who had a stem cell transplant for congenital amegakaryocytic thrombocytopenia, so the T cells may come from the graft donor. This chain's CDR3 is CSASTGIPYEQYF. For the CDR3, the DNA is TGCAGTGCTAGTACGGGGATTCCCTACGAGCAGTACTTC.